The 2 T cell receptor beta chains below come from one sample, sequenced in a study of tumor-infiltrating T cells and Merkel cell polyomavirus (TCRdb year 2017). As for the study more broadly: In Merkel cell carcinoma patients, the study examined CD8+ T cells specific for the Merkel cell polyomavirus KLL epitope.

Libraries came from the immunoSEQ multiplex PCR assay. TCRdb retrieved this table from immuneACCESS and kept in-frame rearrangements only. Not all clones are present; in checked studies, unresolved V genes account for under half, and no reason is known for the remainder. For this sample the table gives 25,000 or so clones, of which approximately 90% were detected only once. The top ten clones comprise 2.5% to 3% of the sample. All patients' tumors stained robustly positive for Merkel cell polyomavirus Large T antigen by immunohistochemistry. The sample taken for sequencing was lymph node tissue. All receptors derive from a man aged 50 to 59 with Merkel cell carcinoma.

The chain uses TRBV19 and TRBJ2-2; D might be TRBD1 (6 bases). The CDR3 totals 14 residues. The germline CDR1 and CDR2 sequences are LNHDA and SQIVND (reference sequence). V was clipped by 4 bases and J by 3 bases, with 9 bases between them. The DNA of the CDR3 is TGTGCCAGTAGTAGGAACAGGGACACCGGGGAGCTGTTTTTT. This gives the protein CASSRNRDTGELFF.

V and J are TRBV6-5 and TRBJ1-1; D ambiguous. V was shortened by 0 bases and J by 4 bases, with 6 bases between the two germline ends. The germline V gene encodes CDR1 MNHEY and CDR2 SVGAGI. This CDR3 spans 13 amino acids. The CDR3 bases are TGTGCCAGCAGTTACTCGATCGGCACTGAAGCTTTCTTT. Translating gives CASSYSIGTEAFF.